This T cell receptor (beta chain) was retrieved from a study of blood T cell repertoires in COVID-19. This clone was observed a handful of times. Assay: immunoSEQ multiplex PCR; the TCRdb copy retains only in-frame clones and omits some. Seen here are about 140,000 clones, about four fifths observed once, and the top ten hold roughly 1.7%. Those who participated ranged in age from about 18 to 89 years and resided in 20 to 25 US areas. The V end was cut by 3 bases, the J end by 3 bases, with 11 bases between. CDR3 length: 13 amino acids. Per the germline V gene, CDR1 is SQVTM and CDR2 is ANQGSEA. This TCR derives from a woman between 18 and 30 years old who had been exposed to COVID-19. The rearrangement uses TRBV29-1 and TRBJ1-1; D gene uncertain. The sample taken for sequencing was PBMCs or T cells enriched from blood (not recorded which). CDR3 DNA sequence: TGCAGCGTTGAGCCGCAGGAAGACACTGAAGCTTTCTTT. Protein product: CSVEPQEDTEAFF.